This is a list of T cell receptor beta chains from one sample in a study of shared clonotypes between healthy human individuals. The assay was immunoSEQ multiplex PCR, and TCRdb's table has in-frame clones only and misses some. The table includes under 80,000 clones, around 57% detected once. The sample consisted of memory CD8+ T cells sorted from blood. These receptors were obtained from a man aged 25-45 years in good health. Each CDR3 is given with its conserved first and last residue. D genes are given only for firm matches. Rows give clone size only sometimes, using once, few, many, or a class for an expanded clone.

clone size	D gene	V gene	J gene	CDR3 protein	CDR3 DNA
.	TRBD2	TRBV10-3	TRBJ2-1	CAISEPVLAPGSYNEQFF	TGTGCCATCAGTGAGCCAGTACTAGCGCCCGGATCCTACAATGAGCAGTTCTTC
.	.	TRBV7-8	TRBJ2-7	CASSLEGDSSYEQYF	TGTGCCAGCAGCTTAGAAGGGGATAGCTCCTACGAGCAGTACTTC
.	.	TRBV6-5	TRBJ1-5	CASSLFQGHQPQHF	TGTGCCAGCAGTTTGTTTCAGGGCCATCAGCCCCAGCATTTT
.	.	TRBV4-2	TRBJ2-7	CASSQPGTRTRYEQYF	TGTGCCAGCAGCCAACCGGGGACAAGGACACGGTACGAGCAGTACTTC
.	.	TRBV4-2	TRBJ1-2	CASSPLRASPYGYTF	TGTGCCAGCAGCCCTCTGAGGGCTAGTCCCTATGGCTACACCTTC
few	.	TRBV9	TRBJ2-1	CASSVGASSYNEQFF	TGTGCCAGCAGCGTAGGGGCGAGCTCCTACAATGAGCAGTTCTTC
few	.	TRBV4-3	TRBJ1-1	CASSHRGGTEAFF	TGCGCCAGCAGCCATCGGGGGGGCACTGAAGCTTTCTTT
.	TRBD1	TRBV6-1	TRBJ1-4	CASSEGAGTGGEKLFF	TGTGCCAGCAGTGAAGGAGCGGGGACAGGGGGTGAAAAACTGTTTTTT
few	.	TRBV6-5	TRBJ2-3	CASSYSGAQTTDTQYF	TGTGCCAGCAGTTACTCGGGGGCACAGACCACAGATACGCAGTATTTT
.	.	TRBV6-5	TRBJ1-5	CASSDRPQHF	TGTGCCAGCAGTGATCGGCCCCAGCATTTT
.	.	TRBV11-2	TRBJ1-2	CASSLWAAANYGYTF	TGTGCCAGCAGCTTATGGGCAGCAGCTAACTATGGCTACACCTTC
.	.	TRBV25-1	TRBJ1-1	CASSDPRLGDTEAFF	TGTGCCAGCAGTGACCCACGGCTGGGCGACACTGAAGCTTTCTTT
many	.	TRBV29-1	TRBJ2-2	CSGLITGELFF	TGCAGCGGCCTTATCACCGGGGAGCTGTTTTTT
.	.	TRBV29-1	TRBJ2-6	CSVEEASGANVLTF	TGCAGCGTTGAAGAGGCCTCTGGGGCCAACGTCCTGACTTTC
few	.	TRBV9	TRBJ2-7	CASSVVDREDEQYF	TGTGCCAGCAGCGTAGTAGATAGGGAAGACGAGCAGTACTTC
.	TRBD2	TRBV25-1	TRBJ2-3	CASSETSGTATDTQYF	TGTGCCAGCAGTGAGACTAGCGGGACCGCGACAGATACGCAGTATTTT
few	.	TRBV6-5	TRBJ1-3	CASRPGMNSGNTIYF	TGTGCCAGCCGGCCGGGGATGAACTCTGGAAACACCATATATTTT
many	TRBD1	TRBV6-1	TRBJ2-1	CASSEDPGQGFWEQFF	TGTGCCAGCAGTGAAGATCCGGGACAGGGCTTTTGGGAGCAGTTCTTC
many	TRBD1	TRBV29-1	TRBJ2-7	CSVEVTGEEQYF	TGCAGCGTTGAAGTAACAGGGGAGGAGCAGTACTTC
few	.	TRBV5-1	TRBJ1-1	CASSHTPGNTEAFF	TGCGCCAGCAGCCATACACCCGGGAACACTGAAGCTTTCTTT
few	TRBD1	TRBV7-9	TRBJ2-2	CASRPDRGKAGELFF	TGTGCCAGCAGGCCGGACAGGGGGAAGGCCGGGGAGCTGTTTTTT
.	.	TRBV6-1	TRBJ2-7	CASRDLIYEQYF	TGTGCCAGCAGGGACTTAATCTACGAGCAGTACTTC
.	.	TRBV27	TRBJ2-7	CASSNHYEQYF	TGTGCCAGCAGTAATCACTACGAGCAGTACTTC
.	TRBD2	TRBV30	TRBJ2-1	CAWRGRREGMWNEQFF	TGTGCCTGGAGGGGGAGGCGGGAGGGCATGTGGAATGAGCAGTTCTTC
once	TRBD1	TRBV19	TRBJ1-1	CASSPRDRTNTEAFF	TGTGCCAGTAGTCCGCGGGACAGAACCAACACTGAAGCTTTCTTT
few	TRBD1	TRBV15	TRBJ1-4	CATRPRTGGNEKLFF	TGTGCCACCAGACCTAGAACAGGGGGTAATGAAAAACTGTTTTTT
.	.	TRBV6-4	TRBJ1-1	CASRMASGNTEAFF	TGTGCCAGCAGGATGGCCAGCGGAAACACTGAAGCTTTCTTT
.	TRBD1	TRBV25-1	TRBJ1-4	CASSESGQGRSTNEKLFF	TGTGCCAGCAGTGAATCTGGACAGGGAAGGTCGACTAATGAAAAACTGTTTTTT
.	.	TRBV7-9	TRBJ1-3	CASSLNRVGGNTIYF	TGTGCCAGCAGCTTAAACCGGGTGGGTGGAAACACCATATATTTT
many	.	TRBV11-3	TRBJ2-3	CASSPPNLAYTQYF	TGTGCCAGCAGCCCACCGAATCTCGCCTATACGCAGTATTTT
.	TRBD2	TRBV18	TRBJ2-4	CASSPQSLRERYKNIQYF	TGTGCCAGCTCGCCCCAGAGCCTGCGGGAGCGATACAAAAACATTCAGTACTTC
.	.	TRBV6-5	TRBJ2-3	CATQIRQTSTDTQYF	TGTGCCACCCAGATCCGGCAAACTAGCACAGATACGCAGTATTTT
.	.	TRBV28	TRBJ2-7	CASTGGDYEQYF	TGTGCCAGCACCGGCGGTGACTACGAGCAGTACTTC